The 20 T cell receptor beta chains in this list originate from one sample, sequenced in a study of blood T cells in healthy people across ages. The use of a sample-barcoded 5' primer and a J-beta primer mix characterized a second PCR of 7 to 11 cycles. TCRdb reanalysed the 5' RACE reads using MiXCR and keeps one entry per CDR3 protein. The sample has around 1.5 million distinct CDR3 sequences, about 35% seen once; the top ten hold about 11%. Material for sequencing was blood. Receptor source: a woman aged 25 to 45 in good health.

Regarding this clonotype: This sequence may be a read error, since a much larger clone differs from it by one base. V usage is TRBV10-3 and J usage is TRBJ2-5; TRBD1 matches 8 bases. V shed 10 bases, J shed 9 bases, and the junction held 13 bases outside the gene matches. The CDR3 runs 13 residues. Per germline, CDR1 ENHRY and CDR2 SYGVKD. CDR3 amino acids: CATTQDRERAQYF. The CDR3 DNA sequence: TGTGCCACCACCCAGGACAGGGAGCGAGCCCAGTACTTC.

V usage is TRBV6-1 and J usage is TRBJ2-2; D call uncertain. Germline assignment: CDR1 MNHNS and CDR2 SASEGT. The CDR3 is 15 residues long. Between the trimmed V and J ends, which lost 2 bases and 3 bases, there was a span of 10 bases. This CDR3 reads CASSERPAHTGELFF. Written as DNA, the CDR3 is TGTGCCAGCAGTGAAAGGCCCGCGCACACCGGGGAGCTGTTTTTT.

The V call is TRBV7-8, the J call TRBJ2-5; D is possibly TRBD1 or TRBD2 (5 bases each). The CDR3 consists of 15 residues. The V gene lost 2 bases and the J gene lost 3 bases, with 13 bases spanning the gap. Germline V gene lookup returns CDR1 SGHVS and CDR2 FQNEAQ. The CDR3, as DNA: TGTGCCAGCAGCTTACCTTTTTTGGGGGAAGAGACCCAGTACTTC. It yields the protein CASSLPFLGEETQYF.

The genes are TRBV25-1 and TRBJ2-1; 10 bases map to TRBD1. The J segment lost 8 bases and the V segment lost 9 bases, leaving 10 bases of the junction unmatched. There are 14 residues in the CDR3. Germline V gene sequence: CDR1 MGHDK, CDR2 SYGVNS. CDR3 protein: CASRQGATFDEQFF. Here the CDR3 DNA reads TGTGCCAGTAGACAGGGGGCGACGTTCGATGAGCAGTTCTTC.

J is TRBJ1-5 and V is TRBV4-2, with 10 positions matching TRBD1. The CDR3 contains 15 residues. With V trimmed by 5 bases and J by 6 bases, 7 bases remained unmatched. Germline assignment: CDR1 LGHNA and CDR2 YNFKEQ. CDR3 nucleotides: TGTGCCAGCAGCGGGGGACAGGGGCTCTCTCAGCCCCAGCATTTT. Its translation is CASSGGQGLSQPQHF.

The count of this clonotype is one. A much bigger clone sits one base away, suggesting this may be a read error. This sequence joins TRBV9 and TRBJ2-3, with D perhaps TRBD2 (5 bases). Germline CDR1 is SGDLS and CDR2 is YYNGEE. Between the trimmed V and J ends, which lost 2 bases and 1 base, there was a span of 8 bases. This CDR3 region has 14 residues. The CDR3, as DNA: TGTGCCAGCAGCGTGGATAGCGGCACAGATACGCAGTATTTT. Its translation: CASSVDSGTDTQYF.

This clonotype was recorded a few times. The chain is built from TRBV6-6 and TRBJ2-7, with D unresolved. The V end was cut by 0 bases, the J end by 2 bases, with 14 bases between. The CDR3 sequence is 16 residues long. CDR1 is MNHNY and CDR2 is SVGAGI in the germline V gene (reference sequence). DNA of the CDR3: TGTGCCAGCAGTTACTCGCGGTCCTCCTTCGCCTACGAGCAGTACTTC. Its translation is CASSYSRSSFAYEQYF.

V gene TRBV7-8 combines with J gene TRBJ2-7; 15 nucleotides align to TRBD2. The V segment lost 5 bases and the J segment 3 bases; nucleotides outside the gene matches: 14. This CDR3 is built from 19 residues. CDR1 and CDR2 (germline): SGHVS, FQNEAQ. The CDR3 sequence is CASSLRGLAGGRSRYEQYF. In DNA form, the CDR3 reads TGTGCCAGCAGCCTACGAGGACTAGCGGGAGGGCGTAGTCGCTACGAGCAGTACTTC.

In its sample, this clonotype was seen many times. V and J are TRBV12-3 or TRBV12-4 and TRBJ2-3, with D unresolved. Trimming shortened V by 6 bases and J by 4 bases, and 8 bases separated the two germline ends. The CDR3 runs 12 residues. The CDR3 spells CASSLLPDTQYF. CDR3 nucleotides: TGTGCCAGCAGCCTGCTCCCAGATACGCAGTATTTT.

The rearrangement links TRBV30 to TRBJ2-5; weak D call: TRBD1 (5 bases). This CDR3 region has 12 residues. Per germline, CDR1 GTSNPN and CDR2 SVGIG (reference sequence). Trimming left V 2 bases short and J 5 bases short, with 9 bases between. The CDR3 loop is CAWSRQTETQYF. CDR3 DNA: TGTGCCTGGAGTCGACAGACGGAGACCCAGTACTTC.

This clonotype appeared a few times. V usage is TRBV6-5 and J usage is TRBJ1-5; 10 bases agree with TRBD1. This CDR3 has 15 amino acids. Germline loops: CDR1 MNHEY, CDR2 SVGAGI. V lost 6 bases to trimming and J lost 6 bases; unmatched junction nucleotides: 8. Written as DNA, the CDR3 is TGTGCCAGCAGAGCCGGGACAGGGGCCTTTCAGCCCCAGCATTTT. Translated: CASRAGTGAFQPQHF.

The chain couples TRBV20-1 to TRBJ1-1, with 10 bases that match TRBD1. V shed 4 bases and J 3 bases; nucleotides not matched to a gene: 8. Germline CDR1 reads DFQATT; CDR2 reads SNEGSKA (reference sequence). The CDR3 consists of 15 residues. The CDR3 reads CSATPGQGSHTEAFF. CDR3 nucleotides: TGCAGTGCTACACCGGGACAGGGGTCTCACACTGAAGCTTTCTTT.

In DNA, the CDR3 is TGCGCCAGCAGCTTGGCTCTCGCCGCCACCGGGGAGCTGTTTTTT. Translation: CASSLALAATGELFF. V and J are TRBV5-1 and TRBJ2-2; D not resolved. This CDR3 has 15 residues. V shed 0 bases and J shed 4 bases, with 10 bases lying between them. Per the germline V gene, CDR1 is SGHRS and CDR2 is YFSETQ.

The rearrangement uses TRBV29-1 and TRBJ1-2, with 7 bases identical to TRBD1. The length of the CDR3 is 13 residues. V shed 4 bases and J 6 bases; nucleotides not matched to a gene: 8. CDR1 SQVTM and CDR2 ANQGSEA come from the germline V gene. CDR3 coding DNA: TGCAGCGTTGTGACAGGGTGGGACAATGGCTACACCTTC. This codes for CSVVTGWDNGYTF.

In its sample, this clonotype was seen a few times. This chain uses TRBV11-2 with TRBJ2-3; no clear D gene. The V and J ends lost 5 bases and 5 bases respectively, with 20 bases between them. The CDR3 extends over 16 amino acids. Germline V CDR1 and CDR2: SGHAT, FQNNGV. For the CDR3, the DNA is TGTGCCAGCAGCCCATTGGGTACTTACAAGGGAGATACGCAGTATTTT. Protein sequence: CASSPLGTYKGDTQYF.

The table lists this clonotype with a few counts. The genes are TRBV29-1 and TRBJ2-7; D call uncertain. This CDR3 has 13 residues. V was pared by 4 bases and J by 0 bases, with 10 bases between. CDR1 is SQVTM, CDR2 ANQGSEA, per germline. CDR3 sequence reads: CSVARRTSYEQYF. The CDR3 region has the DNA TGCAGCGTTGCGCGAAGGACCTCCTACGAGCAGTACTTC.

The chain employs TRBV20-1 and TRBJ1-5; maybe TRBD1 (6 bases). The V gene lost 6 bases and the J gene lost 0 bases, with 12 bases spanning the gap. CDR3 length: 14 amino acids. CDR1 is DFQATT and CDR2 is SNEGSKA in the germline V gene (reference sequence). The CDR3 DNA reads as TGCAGTGCCTCAACAGGGAATAGCAATCAGCCCCAGCATTTT. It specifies CSASTGNSNQPQHF.

This CDR3 reads CSGLNRGGTEAFF. CDR3 in DNA: TGCAGCGGCCTGAACAGGGGAGGCACTGAAGCTTTCTTT. V usage is TRBV29-1 and J usage is TRBJ1-1, with TRBD1 identical over 7 bases. V lost 7 bases to trimming and J lost 4 bases; unmatched junction nucleotides: 9. CDR1 is SQVTM and CDR2 is ANQGSEA in the germline V gene. CDR3 length equals 13 residues. The variable domain in full, with the rest retrieved from reference TRBV29-1 and TRBJ1-1, is SAVISQKPSRDICQRGTSLTIQCQVDSQVTMMFWYRQQPGQSLTLIATANQGSEATYESGFVIDKFPISRPNLTFSTLTVSNMSPEDSSIYLCSGLNRGGTEAFFGQGTRLTVV.

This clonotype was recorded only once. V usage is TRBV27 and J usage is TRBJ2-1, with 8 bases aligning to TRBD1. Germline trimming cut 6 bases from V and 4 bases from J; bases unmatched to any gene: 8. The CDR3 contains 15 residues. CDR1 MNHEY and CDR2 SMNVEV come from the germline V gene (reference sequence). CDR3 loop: CASRDETGDYNEQFF. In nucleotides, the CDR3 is TGTGCCAGCAGGGACGAGACAGGGGATTACAATGAGCAGTTCTTC.

CDR3 amino acids: CASSLVQGTMNTEAFF. The CDR3 DNA reads TGTGCCAGCAGCCTTGTTCAGGGAACCATGAACACTGAAGCTTTCTTT. The chain uses TRBV7-6 and TRBJ1-1; a possible D gene is TRBD1 (5 bases). Deletions cut 5 bases from V and 0 bases from J, with 16 bases between. Germline V gene lookup returns CDR1 SGHVS and CDR2 FNYEAQ. The CDR3 is 16 amino acids.